A selection of T cell receptor beta chains follows, all from one sample in a study of cytomegalovirus exposure and HLA in healthy donors. The data were produced by immunoSEQ multiplex PCR, yet TCRdb's version contains in-frame clones alone and is incomplete. The sample records approximately 93,000 clones, about four fifths being singletons. The sample comprised PBMCs. These TCRs come from a middle-aged woman in good health and CMV-seronegative. Each CDR3 is given with its conserved first and last residue. The D gene is left open where the match is weak. The listing skips clone size in some rows; elsewhere it reads once, few, many or a size class.

clone_size	v_call	d_call	j_call	cdr3_nt	cdr3_aa
.	TRBV7-2	.	TRBJ2-3	TGTGCCAGCAGCTTAGAGGCTAGCGAGGTGGATACGCAGTATTTT	CASSLEASEVDTQYF
.	TRBV29-1	.	TRBJ2-1	TGCAGCGTTGAAGTGAGAGATATTGAGCAGTTCTTC	CSVEVRDIEQFF
.	TRBV27	.	TRBJ2-7	TGTGCCAGCAGAACTTTTTCTAGTCCTCAGTACGAGCAGTACTTC	CASRTFSSPQYEQYF
.	TRBV11-2	.	TRBJ2-3	TGTGCCAGCAGCTTAGCCGGGGGCGGGGGAGCAGATACGCAGTATTTT	CASSLAGGGGADTQYF
.	TRBV18	.	TRBJ2-3	TGTGCCAGCTCACCGACAGGCAGCGCAACAGATACGCAGTATTTT	CASSPTGSATDTQYF
.	TRBV5-1	.	TRBJ2-7	TGCGCCAGCAGCCCTACGGAGGGGCCCTACGAGCAGTACTTC	CASSPTEGPYEQYF
once	TRBV19	.	TRBJ1-2	TGTGCCAGTAGTCCGCCCCCACAGGACGGATATGGCTACACCTTC	CASSPPPQDGYGYTF
.	TRBV9	TRBD1	TRBJ1-3	TGTGCCAGCAGCGTGGGGGACAGCCGCGTCTCTGGAAACACCATATATTTT	CASSVGDSRVSGNTIYF
.	TRBV6-6	.	TRBJ2-7	TGTGCCAGCAGTCCCCGCCCGGGATACGAGCAGTACTTC	CASSPRPGYEQYF
.	TRBV20-1	.	TRBJ2-7	TGCAGTGCGTTCACTAGTCCCGAGCAGTACTTC	CSAFTSPEQYF
.	TRBV6-5	.	TRBJ2-3	TGTGCCAGCAGTTACTCGATCCAGCGGGCAGATACGCAGTATTTT	CASSYSIQRADTQYF
.	TRBV2	TRBD1	TRBJ1-2	TGTGCCAGCAGTGAGGACAGGGGAGATGGCTACACCTTC	CASSEDRGDGYTF
.	TRBV29-1	.	TRBJ1-2	TGCAGCGTTTATATGTATGGCTACACCTTC	CSVYMYGYTF
.	TRBV29-1	.	TRBJ2-7	TGCAGCGTTGGACAGGGAGGCTACGAGCAGTACTTC	CSVGQGGYEQYF
.	TRBV6-4	TRBD2	TRBJ2-1	TGTGCCAGCAGTGAACTAGCGGGAGCGCTCAATGAGCAGTTCTTC	CASSELAGALNEQFF
.	TRBV11-2	TRBD1	TRBJ2-3	TGTGCCAGCAGCTTGGGGGGGGGACAGGGTTCACATACGCAGTATTTT	CASSLGGGQGSHTQYF
.	TRBV5-5	.	TRBJ1-5	TGTGCCAGCAGTTTGGGGGTGAGGGTTCAGTCCCAGCATTTT	CASSLGVRVQSQHF